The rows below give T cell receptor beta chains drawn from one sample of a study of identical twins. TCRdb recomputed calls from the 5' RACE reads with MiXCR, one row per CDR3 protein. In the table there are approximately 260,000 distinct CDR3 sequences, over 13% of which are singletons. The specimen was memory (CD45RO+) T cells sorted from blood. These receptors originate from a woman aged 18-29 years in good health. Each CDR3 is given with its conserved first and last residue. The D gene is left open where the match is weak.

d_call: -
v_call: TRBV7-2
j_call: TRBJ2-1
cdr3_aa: CASSLGSSVYNEQFF

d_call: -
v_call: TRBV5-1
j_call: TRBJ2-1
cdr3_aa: CASSSGEGFDNEQFF

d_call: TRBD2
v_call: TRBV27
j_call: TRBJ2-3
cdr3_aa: CASSLSGGRATDTQYF

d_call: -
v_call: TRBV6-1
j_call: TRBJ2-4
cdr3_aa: CASSEEGVGGQNIQYF

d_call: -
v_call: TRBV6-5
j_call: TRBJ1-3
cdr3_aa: CASSYSKAAGNTIYF

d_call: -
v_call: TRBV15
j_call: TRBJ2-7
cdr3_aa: CATSRDSGSYEQYF

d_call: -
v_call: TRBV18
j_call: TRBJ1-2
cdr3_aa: CASSPGKGTGYTF

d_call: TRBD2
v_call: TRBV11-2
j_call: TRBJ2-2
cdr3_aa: CASSPGGRLTGELFF

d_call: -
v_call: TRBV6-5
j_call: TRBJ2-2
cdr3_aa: CASSYWGQNTGELFF

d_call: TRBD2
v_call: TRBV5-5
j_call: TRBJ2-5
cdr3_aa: CASSFLGLAGSQETQYF

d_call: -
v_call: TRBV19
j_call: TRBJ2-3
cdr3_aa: CASSALGGHTQYF

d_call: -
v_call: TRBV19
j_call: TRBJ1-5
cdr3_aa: CASTSRTPANQPQHF

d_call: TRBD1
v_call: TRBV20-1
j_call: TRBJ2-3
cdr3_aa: CSARIGDRDTDTQYF

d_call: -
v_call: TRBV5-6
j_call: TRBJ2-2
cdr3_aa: CAKAAGLFF

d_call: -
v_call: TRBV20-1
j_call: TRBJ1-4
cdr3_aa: CSARVSGAGEKLFF

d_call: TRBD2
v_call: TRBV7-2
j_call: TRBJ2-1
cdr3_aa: CASSLVGGLAGNNEQFF

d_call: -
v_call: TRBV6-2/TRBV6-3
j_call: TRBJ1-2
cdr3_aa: CASSYSDSNYGYTF

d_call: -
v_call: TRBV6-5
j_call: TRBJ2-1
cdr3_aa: CASSYADGRRNEQFF

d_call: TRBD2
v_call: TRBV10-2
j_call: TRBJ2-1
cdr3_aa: CASQRGSGNEQFF

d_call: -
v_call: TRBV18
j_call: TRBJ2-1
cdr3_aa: CASSPGLFRYNEQFF

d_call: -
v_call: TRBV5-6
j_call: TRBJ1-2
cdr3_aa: CASSLLGDYGYTF

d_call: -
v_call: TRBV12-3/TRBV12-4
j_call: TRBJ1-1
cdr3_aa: CASSLVYGSTEAFF

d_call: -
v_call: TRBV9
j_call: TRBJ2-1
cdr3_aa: CASSEFSQGLNEQFF

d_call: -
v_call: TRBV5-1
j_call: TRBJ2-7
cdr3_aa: CASSLAERQYF

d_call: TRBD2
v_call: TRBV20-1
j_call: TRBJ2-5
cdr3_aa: CSAQKREGRETQYF

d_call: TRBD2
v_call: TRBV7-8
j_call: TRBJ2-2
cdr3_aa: CASSSLAGGRTGELFF

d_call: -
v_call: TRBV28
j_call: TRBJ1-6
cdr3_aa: CASSSLAPAFSPLHF

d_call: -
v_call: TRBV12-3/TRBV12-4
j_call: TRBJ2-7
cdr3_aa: CASSSKSGWEEKQYF

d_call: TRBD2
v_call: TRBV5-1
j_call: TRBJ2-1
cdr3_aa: CASSWRLAGGYNEQFF

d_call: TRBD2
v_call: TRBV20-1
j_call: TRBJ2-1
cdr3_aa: CSATTLAEPNEQFF

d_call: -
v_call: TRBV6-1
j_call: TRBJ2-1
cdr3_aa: CASKDREGYNEQFF

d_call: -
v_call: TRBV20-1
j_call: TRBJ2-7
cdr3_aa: CSARLANDLREQYF

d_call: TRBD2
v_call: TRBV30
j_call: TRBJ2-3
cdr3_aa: CAWSDRRGRAKDTQYF

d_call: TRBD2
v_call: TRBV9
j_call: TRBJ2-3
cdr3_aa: CASSVDPGGSTDTQYF

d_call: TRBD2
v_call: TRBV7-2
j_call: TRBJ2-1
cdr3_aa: CASSLVLGLAANEQFF

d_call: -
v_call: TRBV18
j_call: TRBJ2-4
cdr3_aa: CASSPRTINIQYF

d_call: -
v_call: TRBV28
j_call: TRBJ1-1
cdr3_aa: CASSFVLNTEAFF

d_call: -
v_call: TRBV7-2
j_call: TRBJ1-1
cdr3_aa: CASSSSSGTEAFF

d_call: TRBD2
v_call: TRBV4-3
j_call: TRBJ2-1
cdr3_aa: CASREGLAGGHNEQFF

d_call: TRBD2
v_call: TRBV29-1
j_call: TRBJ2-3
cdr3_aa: CSVEGLTLTSGRSGPDTQYF

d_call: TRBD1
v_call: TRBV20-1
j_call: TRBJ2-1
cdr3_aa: CSAALTGTGVRLRGIEQFF

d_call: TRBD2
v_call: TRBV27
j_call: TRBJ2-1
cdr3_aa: CASSLRLGAGAAGYNEQFF

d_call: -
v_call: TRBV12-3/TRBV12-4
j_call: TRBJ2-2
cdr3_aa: CASRPGKYTGELFF

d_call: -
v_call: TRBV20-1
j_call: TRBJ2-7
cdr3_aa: CSARSGGVSGEQYF

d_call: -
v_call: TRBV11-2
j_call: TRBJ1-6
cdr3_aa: CASSLGVRSPLHF

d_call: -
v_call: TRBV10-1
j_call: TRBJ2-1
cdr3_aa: CASSDHRVPYNEQFF

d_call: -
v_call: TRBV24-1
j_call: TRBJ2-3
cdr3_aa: CATSDSGRGTDTQYF

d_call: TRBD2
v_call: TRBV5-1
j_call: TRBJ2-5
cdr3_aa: CASSGGLAGGNQETQYF

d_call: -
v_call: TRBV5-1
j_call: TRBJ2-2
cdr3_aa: CASRGETNTGELFF

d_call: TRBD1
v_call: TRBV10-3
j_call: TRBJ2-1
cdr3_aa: CAISGSGQVNEQFF

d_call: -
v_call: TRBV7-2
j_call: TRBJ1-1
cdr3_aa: CASSSTVNTEAFF

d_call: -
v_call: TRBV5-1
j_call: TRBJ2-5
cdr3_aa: CASSPGGLSQETQYF

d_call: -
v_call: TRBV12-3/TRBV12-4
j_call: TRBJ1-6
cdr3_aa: CASSLSSYNSPLHF

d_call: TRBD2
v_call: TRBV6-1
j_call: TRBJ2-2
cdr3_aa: CASNPSGRTGELFF

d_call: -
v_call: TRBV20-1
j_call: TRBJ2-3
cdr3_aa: CSAPLTRGLTDTQYF

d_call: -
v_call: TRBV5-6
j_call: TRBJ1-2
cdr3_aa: CASSQDEGTANTYSYTF

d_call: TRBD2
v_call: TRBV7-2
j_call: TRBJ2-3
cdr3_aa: CASSLSGSADTQYF

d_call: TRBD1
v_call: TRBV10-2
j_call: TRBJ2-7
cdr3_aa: CASSRQGASYEQYF

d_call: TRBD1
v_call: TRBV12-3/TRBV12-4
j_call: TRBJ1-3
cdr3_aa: CASGTGGSGNTIYF